These T cell receptor beta chains were read from a single sample in a study of early T cells in non-severe SARS-CoV-2 infection. TCRdb independently ran MiXCR on the 5' RACE reads; one entry per CDR3 protein. The sample contains over 50,000 distinct CDR3 sequences, roughly a tenth of which appear only once. Material for sequencing was whole blood. Receptor source: an adult who was a healthcare worker with PCR-confirmed SARS-CoV-2 infection or an uninfected control (not recorded which). CDR3s include the opening cysteine and the closing phenylalanine or tryptophan. D genes are given only for firm matches. Clone size is given for some rows only: seen once, a few or many times, or a class if the clone is expanded.

j_call,v_call,d_call,clone_size,cdr3_aa,cdr3_nt
TRBJ2-3,TRBV27,.,few,CASSLRSRVGDSTDTQYF,TGTGCCAGCAGTTTAAGGAGCCGTGTGGGGGACAGCACAGATACGCAGTATTTT
TRBJ2-3,TRBV24-1,.,.,CATSGYRDSSTDTQYF,TGTGCCACCAGCGGGTACCGGGACTCCAGCACAGATACGCAGTATTTT
TRBJ1-1,TRBV2,TRBD1,.,CASSLRTGEMVNTEAFF,TGTGCCAGCAGCCTGCGGACAGGGGAGATGGTGAACACTGAAGCTTTCTTT
TRBJ1-5,TRBV6-2/TRBV6-3,.,few,CASSYGPIGNQPQHF,TGTGCCAGCAGTTATGGGCCTATCGGGAATCAGCCCCAGCATTTT
TRBJ2-3,TRBV30,TRBD2,few,CAWSLAGGLGRDTQYF,TGTGCCTGGAGTTTAGCGGGGGGGCTCGGGCGAGATACGCAGTATTTT
TRBJ1-1,TRBV30,.,.,CAWSAGPGATEAFF,TGTGCCTGGAGTGCGGGACCTGGGGCCACTGAAGCTTTCTTT
TRBJ2-1,TRBV7-2,TRBD2,many,CASSLAAAGSYNEQFF,TGTGCCAGCAGCTTAGCAGCAGCGGGAAGCTACAATGAGCAGTTCTTC
TRBJ2-2,TRBV2,TRBD1,.,CASRRGLAGELFF,TGTGCCAGCAGGAGGGGGCTCGCTGGGGAGCTGTTTTTT
TRBJ2-6,TRBV2,TRBD1,many,CASTRDSLSGANVLTF,TGTGCCAGTACTCGGGACAGCCTATCTGGGGCCAACGTCCTGACTTTC
TRBJ2-1,TRBV4-1,.,many,CASSQGSSRYNEQFF,TGCGCCAGCAGCCAAGGGTCTTCCCGGTACAATGAGCAGTTCTTC
TRBJ2-1,TRBV7-8,TRBD1,.,CASSKGQRTYNEQFF,TGTGCCAGCAGCAAGGGACAGCGCACCTACAATGAGCAGTTCTTC
TRBJ1-4,TRBV10-3,.,many,CAIRAGVDEKLFF,TGTGCCATCAGGGCGGGGGTAGACGAAAAACTGTTTTTT
TRBJ2-3,TRBV7-9,.,.,CASSFFWSSLGTDTQYF,TGTGCCAGCAGCTTCTTTTGGTCCAGCTTAGGCACAGATACGCAGTATTTT
TRBJ2-3,TRBV7-2,TRBD2,.,CASSSQATSGGTDTQYF,TGTGCCAGCAGCTCTCAGGCCACTAGCGGGGGGACAGATACGCAGTATTTT
TRBJ2-3,TRBV7-2,.,.,CASSLVGGITDTQYF,TGTGCCAGCAGCTTAGTGGGCGGGATAACAGATACGCAGTATTTT
TRBJ2-5,TRBV29-1,TRBD2,many,CSVEWLAGGLSQETQYF,TGCAGCGTTGAATGGCTAGCGGGGGGCCTATCCCAAGAGACCCAGTACTTC
TRBJ1-6,TRBV7-6,TRBD1,many,CASSLETGGRSPLHF,TGTGCCAGCAGCTTAGAGACAGGGGGTCGTTCACCCCTCCACTTT
TRBJ2-2,TRBV24-1,.,.,CATSRSGTPNTGELFF,TGTGCCACCAGCCGCTCCGGGACACCTAACACCGGGGAGCTGTTTTTT
TRBJ1-6,TRBV6-5,TRBD1,many,CASSYLQGANSPLHF,TGTGCCAGCAGTTATCTCCAGGGGGCAAATTCACCCCTCCACTTT
TRBJ1-2,TRBV6-2/TRBV6-3,.,many,CASTVTGSNGYTF,TGTGCCAGCACCGTAACAGGGAGTAATGGCTACACCTTC
TRBJ1-3,TRBV18,.,many,CASSPLLGEGGNTIYF,TGTGCCAGCTCACCGCTCTTGGGAGAAGGAGGAAACACCATATATTTT
TRBJ2-3,TRBV11-2,.,few,CASSSNLGVRAGQYF,TGTGCCAGCAGCTCTAACCTGGGAGTCAGGGCCGGCCAGTATTTT
TRBJ2-2,TRBV4-1,.,.,CASSPVAVPPTGELFF,TGCGCCAGCAGCCCAGTTGCGGTGCCACCCACCGGGGAGCTGTTTTTT
TRBJ1-5,TRBV3-1,.,many,CASSQEGYSNQPQHF,TGTGCCAGCAGCCAAGAGGGGTATAGCAATCAGCCCCAGCATTTT
TRBJ2-1,TRBV7-9,.,few,CASSDDKYNEQFF,TGTGCCAGCAGCGATGACAAGTACAATGAGCAGTTCTTC
TRBJ1-6,TRBV11-2,.,few,CVSSPGLGSPLHF,TGTGTCAGCAGCCCAGGGCTCGGTTCACCCCTCCACTTT
TRBJ2-3,TRBV11-2,.,few,CASSLVVRRGTTDTQYF,TGTGCCAGCAGCTTAGTTGTCAGGAGGGGGACCACAGATACGCAGTATTTT
TRBJ2-1,TRBV12-3/TRBV12-4,TRBD2,many,CASSRGRGDYYEQFF,TGTGCCAGCAGCCGAGGGAGGGGTGACTATTATGAGCAGTTCTTC
TRBJ2-3,TRBV18,TRBD1,few,CASSPRPAGQGLEGADTQYF,TGTGCCAGCTCACCACGTCCGGCGGGACAGGGGCTTGAGGGGGCAGATACGCAGTATTTT
TRBJ2-3,TRBV4-2,TRBD1,.,CASSQGRGGAADTQYF,TGTGCCAGCAGCCAAGGTAGAGGGGGCGCGGCAGATACGCAGTATTTT
TRBJ2-6,TRBV6-6,.,.,CASSPNAWTDPYSGANVLTF,TGTGCCAGCAGTCCTAACGCTTGGACAGACCCTTACTCTGGGGCCAACGTCCTGACTTTC
TRBJ2-2,TRBV29-1,TRBD2,.,CSVEELAGGPGTGELFF,TGCAGCGTTGAAGAACTAGCGGGGGGGCCCGGTACCGGGGAGCTGTTTTTT
TRBJ1-1,TRBV12-3/TRBV12-4,.,.,CASSLFVNTEAFF,TGTGCCAGCAGTTTATTTGTAAACACTGAAGCTTTCTTT
TRBJ2-3,TRBV20-1,TRBD2,.,CSARTTSGGPSTDTQYF,TGCAGTGCTAGAACGACTAGCGGGGGTCCTAGCACAGATACGCAGTATTTT
TRBJ2-5,TRBV2,.,.,CASKPWAETEYF,TGTGCCAGTAAACCTTGGGCAGAGACCGAGTACTTC